Listed here are 5 T cell receptor beta chains from one sample, sequenced in a study of CD8+CD57+ T cells in acquired aplastic anemia. CDR3 and TCR beta VDJ profiling relied on a genomic DNA template. TCRdb re-called the reads through MiXCR, storing one row per CDR3 protein. The sample lists around 400,000 distinct CDR3 sequences; roughly 64% were seen once. Sequencing used sorted CD4+, CD8+, or CD8+CD57+ T cells (not recorded which) from PBMCs. These receptor sequences come from a human donor in good health, serving as a control.

The chain is built from TRBV10-3 and TRBJ1-5, with D hard to call. V was pared by 8 bases and J by 4 bases, with 12 bases between. The germline V gene has CDR1 ENHRY and CDR2 SYGVKD. This CDR3 contains 13 residues. The CDR3 sequence: CAIGLGANQPQHF. The CDR3 nucleotides read TGTGCCATCGGGTTGGGCGCGAATCAGCCCCAGCATTTT.

A note on this clonotype: A junction end diverges from the germline sequence, so it may reflect a read error. The gene calls are TRBV9 and TRBJ1-5; D not resolved. Germline V gene lookup returns CDR1 SGDLS and CDR2 YYNGEE. This CDR3 comprises 14 residues. For the CDR3, the DNA is TGTGCCAGCAGCGTAGGTAGCTCGTACCAGCAGTACTATTTT. Translating gives CASSVGSSYQQYYF. Drawing the rest from reference TRBV9 and TRBJ1-5, the complete variable domain is DSGVTQTPKHLITATGQRVTLRCSPRSGDLSVYWYQQSLDQGLQFLIQYYNGEERAKGNILERFSAQQFPDLHSELNLSSLELGDSALYFCASSVGSSYQQYYFGDGTRLSIL.

Ten or more counts support this clonotype. The CDR3 DNA is TGTGCCAGCAGCGTAGCCATCGACAATGAGCAGTTCTTC. It specifies CASSVAIDNEQFF. The chain carries TRBV9 and TRBJ2-1; D not resolved. The CDR3 runs 13 residues. Trimming removed 0 bases at V and 5 bases at J, with 6 bases between. Germline V lookup: CDR1 SGDLS, CDR2 YYNGEE. The full variable domain, completed using reference TRBV9 and TRBJ2-1, is DSGVTQTPKHLITATGQRVTLRCSPRSGDLSVYWYQQSLDQGLQFLIQYYNGEERAKGNILERFSAQQFPDLHSELNLSSLELGDSALYFCASSVAIDNEQFFGPGTRLTVL.

About this clonotype: The conserved closing phenylalanine or tryptophan is absent in this CDR3, likely reflecting a read error. The gene calls are TRBV7-2 and TRBJ2-7; D is ambiguous. The V end was cut by 4 bases, the J end by 0 bases, with 7 bases between. The CDR3 extends over 13 amino acids. Looked up from germline, CDR1 is SGHTA and CDR2 is FQGNSA. CDR3 protein: CASSYARSYEQYY. In DNA form, the CDR3 reads TGTGCCAGCAGCTACGCCCGCTCCTACGAGCAGTACTAC.

V is TRBV7-2 and J is TRBJ2-2, with D hard to call. Deletions cut 5 bases from V and 17 bases from J, with 27 bases between. The CDR3 runs to 15 residues. Germline CDR1 and CDR2: SGHTA and FQGNSA. The CDR3 sequence: CASSPDTPGYEQYFF. CDR3 coding DNA: TGTGCCAGCAGCCCAGATACACCGGGCTACGAGCAGTACTTTTTT.